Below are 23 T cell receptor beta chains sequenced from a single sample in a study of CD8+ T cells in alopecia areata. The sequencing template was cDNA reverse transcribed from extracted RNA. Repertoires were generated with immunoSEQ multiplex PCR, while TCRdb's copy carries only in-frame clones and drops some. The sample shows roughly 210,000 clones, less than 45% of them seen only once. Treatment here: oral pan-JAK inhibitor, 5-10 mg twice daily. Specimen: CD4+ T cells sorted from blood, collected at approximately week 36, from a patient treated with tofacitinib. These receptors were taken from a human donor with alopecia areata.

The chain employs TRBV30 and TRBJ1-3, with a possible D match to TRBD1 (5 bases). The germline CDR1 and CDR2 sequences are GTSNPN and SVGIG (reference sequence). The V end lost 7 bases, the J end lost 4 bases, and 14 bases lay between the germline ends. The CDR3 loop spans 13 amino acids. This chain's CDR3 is CALRRGVGNTIYF. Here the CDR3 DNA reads TGTGCCTTAAGGAGAGGGGTCGGAAACACCATATATTTT.

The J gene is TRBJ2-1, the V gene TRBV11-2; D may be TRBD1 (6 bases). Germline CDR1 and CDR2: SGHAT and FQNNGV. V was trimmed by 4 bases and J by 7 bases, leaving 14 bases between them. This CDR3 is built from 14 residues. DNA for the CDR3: TGTGCCAGCAGCTCCGGACTTACAGGGAATGAGCAGTTCTTC. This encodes CASSSGLTGNEQFF.

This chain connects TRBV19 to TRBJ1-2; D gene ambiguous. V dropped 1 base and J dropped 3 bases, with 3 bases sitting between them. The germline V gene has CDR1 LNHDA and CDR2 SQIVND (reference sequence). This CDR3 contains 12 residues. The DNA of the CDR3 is TGTGCCAGTAGTATAGCCGACTATGGCTACACCTTC. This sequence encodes CASSIADYGYTF.

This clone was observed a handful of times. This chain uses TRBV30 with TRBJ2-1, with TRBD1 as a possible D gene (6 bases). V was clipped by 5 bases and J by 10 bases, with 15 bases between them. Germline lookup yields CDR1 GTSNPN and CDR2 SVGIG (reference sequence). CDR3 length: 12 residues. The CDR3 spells CAWYSGAKEQFF. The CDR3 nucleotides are TGTGCCTGGTACTCAGGGGCTAAAGAGCAGTTCTTC.

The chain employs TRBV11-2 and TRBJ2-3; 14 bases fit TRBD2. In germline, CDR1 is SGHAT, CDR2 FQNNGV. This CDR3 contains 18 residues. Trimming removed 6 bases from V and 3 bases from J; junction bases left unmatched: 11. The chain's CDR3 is CASRPGTSGRTVTDTQYF. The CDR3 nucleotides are TGTGCCAGCAGACCCGGGACTAGCGGGAGAACTGTGACAGATACGCAGTATTTT.

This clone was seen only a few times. CDR3 DNA sequence: TGCAGCGTTGACATAGGGGACACCATATATTTT. This codes for CSVDIGDTIYF. J is TRBJ1-3 and V is TRBV29-1; the D gene is possibly TRBD1 (5 bases). The CDR3 runs to 11 residues. V dropped 3 bases and J dropped 8 bases, with 8 bases sitting between them. Germline V gene sequence: CDR1 SQVTM, CDR2 ANQGSEA.

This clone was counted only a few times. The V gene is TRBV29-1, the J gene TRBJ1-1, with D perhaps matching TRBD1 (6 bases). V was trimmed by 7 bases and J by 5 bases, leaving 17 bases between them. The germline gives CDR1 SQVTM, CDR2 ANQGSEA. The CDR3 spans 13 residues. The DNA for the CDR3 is TGCAGCGCTAACTGGGGGAGGGGGACTGAAGCTTTCTTT. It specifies CSANWGRGTEAFF.

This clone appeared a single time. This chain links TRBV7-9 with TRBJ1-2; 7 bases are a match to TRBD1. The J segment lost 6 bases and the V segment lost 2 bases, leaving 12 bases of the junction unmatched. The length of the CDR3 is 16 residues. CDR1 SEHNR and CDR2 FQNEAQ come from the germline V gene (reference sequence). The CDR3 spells CASSLFSPGTAHGYTF. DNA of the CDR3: TGTGCCAGCAGCTTATTCTCCCCCGGGACAGCCCATGGCTACACCTTC.

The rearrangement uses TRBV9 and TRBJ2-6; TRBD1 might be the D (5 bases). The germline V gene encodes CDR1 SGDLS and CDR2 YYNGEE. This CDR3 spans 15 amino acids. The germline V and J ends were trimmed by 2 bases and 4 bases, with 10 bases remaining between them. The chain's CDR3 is CASSVQGTGANVLTF. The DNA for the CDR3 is TGTGCCAGCAGCGTGCAGGGTACCGGGGCCAACGTCCTGACTTTC.

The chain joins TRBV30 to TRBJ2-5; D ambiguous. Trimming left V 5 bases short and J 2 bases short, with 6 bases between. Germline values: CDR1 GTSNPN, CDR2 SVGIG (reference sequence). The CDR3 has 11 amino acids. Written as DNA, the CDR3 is TGTGCCTGGCTTCAGCAAGAGACCCAGTACTTC. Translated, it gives CAWLQQETQYF. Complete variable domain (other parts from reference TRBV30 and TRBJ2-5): SQTIHQWPATLVQPVGSPLSLECTVEGTSNPNLYWYRQAAGRGLQLLFYSVGIGQISSEVPQNLSASRPQDRQFILSSKKLLLSDSGFYLCAWLQQETQYFGPGTRLLVL.

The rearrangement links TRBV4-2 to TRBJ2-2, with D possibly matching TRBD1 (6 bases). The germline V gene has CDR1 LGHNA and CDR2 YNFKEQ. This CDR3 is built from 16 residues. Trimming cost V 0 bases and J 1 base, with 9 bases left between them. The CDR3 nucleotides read TGTGCCAGCAGCCAAGATAGGGGGATGAACACCGGGGAGCTGTTTTTT. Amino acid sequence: CASSQDRGMNTGELFF.

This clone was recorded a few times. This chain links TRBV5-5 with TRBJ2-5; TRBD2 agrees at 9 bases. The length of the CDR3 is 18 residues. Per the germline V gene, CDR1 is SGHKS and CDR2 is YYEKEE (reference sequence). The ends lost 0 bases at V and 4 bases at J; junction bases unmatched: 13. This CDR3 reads CASSLDWSSGISGETQYF. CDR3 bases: TGTGCCAGCAGCTTGGATTGGTCTAGCGGGATCTCAGGAGAGACCCAGTACTTC.

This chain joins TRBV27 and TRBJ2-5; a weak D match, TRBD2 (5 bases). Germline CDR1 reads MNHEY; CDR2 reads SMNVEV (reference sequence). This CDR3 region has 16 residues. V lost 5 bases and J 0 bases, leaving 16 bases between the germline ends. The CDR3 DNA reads TGTGCCAGCAGTACCCGCTCCACGAGGGACCAAGAGACCCAGTACTTC. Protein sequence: CASSTRSTRDQETQYF.

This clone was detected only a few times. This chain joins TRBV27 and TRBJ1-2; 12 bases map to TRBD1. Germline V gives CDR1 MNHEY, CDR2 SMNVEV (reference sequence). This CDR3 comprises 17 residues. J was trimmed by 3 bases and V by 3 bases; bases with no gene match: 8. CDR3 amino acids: CASSLDGTGGFDYGYTF. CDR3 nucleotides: TGTGCCAGCAGTTTGGACGGGACAGGGGGCTTTGACTATGGCTACACCTTC.

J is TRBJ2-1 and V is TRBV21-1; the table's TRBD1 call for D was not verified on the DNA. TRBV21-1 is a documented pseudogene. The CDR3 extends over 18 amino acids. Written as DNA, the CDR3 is TGTGCCAGCAGCAAAGGCCGCTCCCGGGACAGGGCCTACAATGAGCAGTTCTTC. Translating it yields CASSKGRSRDRAYNEQFF.

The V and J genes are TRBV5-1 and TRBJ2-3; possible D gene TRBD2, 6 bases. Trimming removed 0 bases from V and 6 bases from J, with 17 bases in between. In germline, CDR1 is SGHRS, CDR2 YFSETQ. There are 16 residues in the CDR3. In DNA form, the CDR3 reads TGCGCCAGCAGCTTGGCCTGGAGGGAGCGCCGGGATACGCAGTATTTT. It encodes CASSLAWRERRDTQYF.

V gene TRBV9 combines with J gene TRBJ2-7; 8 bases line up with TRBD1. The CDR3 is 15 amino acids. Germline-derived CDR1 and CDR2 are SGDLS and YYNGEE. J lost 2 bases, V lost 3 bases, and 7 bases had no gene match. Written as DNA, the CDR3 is TGTGCCAGCAGCGCTGGGGGGACAGGCCCCTACGAGCAGTACTTC. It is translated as CASSAGGTGPYEQYF.

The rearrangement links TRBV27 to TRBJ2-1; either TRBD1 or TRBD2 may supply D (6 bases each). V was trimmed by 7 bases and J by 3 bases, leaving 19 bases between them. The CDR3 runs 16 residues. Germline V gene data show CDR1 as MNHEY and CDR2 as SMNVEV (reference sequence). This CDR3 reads CASTMWGAQGYNEQFF. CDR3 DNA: TGTGCCAGCACCATGTGGGGGGCGCAGGGCTACAATGAGCAGTTCTTC.

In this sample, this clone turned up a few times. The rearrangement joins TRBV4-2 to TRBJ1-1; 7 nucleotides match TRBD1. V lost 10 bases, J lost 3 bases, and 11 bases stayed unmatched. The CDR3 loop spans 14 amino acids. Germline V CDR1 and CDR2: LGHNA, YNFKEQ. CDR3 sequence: CATSETGSHTEAFF. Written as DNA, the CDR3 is TGTGCCACCTCCGAGACAGGGAGTCACACTGAAGCTTTCTTT.

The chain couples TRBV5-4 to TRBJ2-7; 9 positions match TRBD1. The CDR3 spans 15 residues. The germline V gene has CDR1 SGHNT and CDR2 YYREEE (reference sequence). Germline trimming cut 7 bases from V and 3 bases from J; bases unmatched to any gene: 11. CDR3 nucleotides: TGTGCCAGCTCCATGGGGGACAGGGCCCTCTACGAGCAGTACTTC. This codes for CASSMGDRALYEQYF.

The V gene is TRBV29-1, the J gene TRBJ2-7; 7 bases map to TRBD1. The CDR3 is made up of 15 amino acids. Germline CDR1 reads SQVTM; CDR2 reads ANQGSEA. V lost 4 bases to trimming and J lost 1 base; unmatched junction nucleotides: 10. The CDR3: CSVAQQGRKSYEQYF. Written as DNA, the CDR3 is TGCAGCGTTGCTCAACAGGGGCGGAAGTCCTACGAGCAGTACTTC.

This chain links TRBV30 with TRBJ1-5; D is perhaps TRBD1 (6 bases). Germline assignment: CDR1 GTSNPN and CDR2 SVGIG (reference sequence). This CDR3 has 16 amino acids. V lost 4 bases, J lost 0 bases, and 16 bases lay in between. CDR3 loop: CAWITRGPYSNQPQHF. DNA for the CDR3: TGTGCCTGGATTACCAGGGGTCCTTATAGCAATCAGCCCCAGCATTTT.

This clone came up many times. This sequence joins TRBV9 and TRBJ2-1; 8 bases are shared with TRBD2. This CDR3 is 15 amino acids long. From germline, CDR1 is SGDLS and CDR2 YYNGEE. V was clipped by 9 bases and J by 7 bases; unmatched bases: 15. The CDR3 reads CATGRESGSVNEQFF. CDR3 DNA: TGTGCCACAGGGAGAGAGAGCGGGAGTGTAAATGAGCAGTTCTTC.